Listed here are 29 T cell receptor beta chains from one sample, sequenced in a study of T cells after somatic rescue of genetic block. Profiled with immunoSEQ multiplex PCR; TCRdb holds only in-frame clones, not every one. The sample lists tens of thousands of clones, 92% occurring once. Sequenced sample: peripheral blood mononuclear cells (PBMCs). These receptors all come from a man aged 35 to 55.

The genes are TRBV15 and TRBJ2-5; TRBD2 agrees at 7 bases. The trim removed 0 bases at V and 4 bases at J, leaving 14 bases unmatched. The CDR3 sequence is 18 residues long. CDR1 and CDR2 (germline): LNHNV, YYDKDF (reference sequence). CDR3: CATSRDLNGRTFGETQYF. CDR3 coding DNA: TGTGCCACCAGCAGAGATCTAAACGGGAGGACCTTCGGAGAGACCCAGTACTTC.

The chain carries TRBV15 and TRBJ2-2; D tentatively fits TRBD1 or TRBD2 (5 bases each). CDR3 length equals 16 residues. Germline lookup yields CDR1 LNHNV and CDR2 YYDKDF (reference sequence). Trimming left V 3 bases short and J 0 bases short, with 11 bases between. The CDR3 loop reads CATSSWDGTNTGELFF. CDR3 sequence (DNA): TGTGCCACCAGCAGTTGGGACGGTACGAACACCGGGGAGCTGTTTTTT. Supplemented by reference TRBV15 and TRBJ2-2, the full variable domain reads DAMVIQNPRYQVTQFGKPVTLSCSQTLNHNVMYWYQQKSSQAPKLLFHYYDKDFNNEADTPDNFQSRRPNTSFCFLDIRSPGLGDTAMYLCATSSWDGTNTGELFFGEGSRLTVL.

The chain joins TRBV2 to TRBJ1-6; tentatively, D is TRBD1 (5 bases). Trimming stripped 7 bases from V and 1 base from J, with 11 bases between. The CDR3 is 15 residues long. The germline CDR1 and CDR2 sequences are SNHLY and FYNNEI. As DNA, the CDR3 is TGTGCCAGCAACTCCAGGGAGTCCTATAATTCACCCCTCCACTTT. Translating it yields CASNSRESYNSPLHF. The variable domain in full, completed from reference TRBV2 and TRBJ1-6, reads EPEVTQTPSHQVTQMGQEVILRCVPISNHLYFYWYRQILGQKVEFLVSFYNNEISEKSEIFDDQFSVERPDGSNFTLKIRSTKLEDSAMYFCASNSRESYNSPLHFGNGTRLTVT.

The V call is TRBV7-8, the J call TRBJ2-7; 8 bases are shared with TRBD1. This CDR3 region has 15 residues. The V segment lost 6 bases and the J segment 1 base; nucleotides outside the gene matches: 8. Germline loops: CDR1 SGHVS, CDR2 FQNEAQ. The CDR3 DNA follows: TGTGCCAGCAGTCACGGAAGGACAGGGTCCTACGAGCAGTACTTC. Encoded protein: CASSHGRTGSYEQYF.

This rearrangement joins TRBV6-6 to TRBJ2-7, with a possible D match to TRBD2 (5 bases). Germline V gives CDR1 MNHNY, CDR2 SVGAGI (reference sequence). The CDR3 is 14 amino acids. The V and J ends lost 5 bases and 2 bases respectively, with 13 bases between them. DNA for the CDR3: TGTGCCAGCAGTAGCGGTGGGCGGCCCTACGAGCAGTACTTC. Protein product: CASSSGGRPYEQYF.

CDR3 loop: CASKAGSSYNEQFF. The CDR3 coding sequence is TGTGCCAGTAAAGCGGGGAGCTCCTACAATGAGCAGTTCTTC. This chain links TRBV19 with TRBJ2-1, with 7 bases fitting TRBD2. This CDR3 has 14 residues. V lost 7 bases and J lost 0; bases outside the gene matches: 3. From germline, CDR1 is LNHDA and CDR2 SQIVND (reference sequence).

The rearrangement uses TRBV2 and TRBJ1-2, with 10 bases fitting TRBD1. The trim removed 6 bases at V and 7 bases at J, leaving 11 bases unmatched. Germline CDR1 SNHLY, CDR2 FYNNEI. The length of the CDR3 is 15 residues. CDR3 DNA sequence: TGTGCCAGCAGGGCCACCTTAAGGACAGGGGGTGGCTACACCTTC. Its protein is CASRATLRTGGGYTF. The full variable domain, in which reference TRBV2 and TRBJ1-2 provide the parts outside the CDR3, is EPEVTQTPSHQVTQMGQEVILRCVPISNHLYFYWYRQILGQKVEFLVSFYNNEISEKSEIFDDQFSVERPDGSNFTLKIRSTKLEDSAMYFCASRATLRTGGGYTFGSGTRLTVV.

With respect to this clone: The sample carries other DNA sequences with the same CDR3. The J gene is TRBJ1-5, the V gene TRBV19; no definite D call. V was trimmed by 3 bases and J by 2 bases, leaving 2 bases between them. CDR1 and CDR2 (germline): LNHDA, SQIVND (reference sequence). The CDR3 spans 12 residues. CDR3 in amino acids: CASSIGNQPQHF. As DNA, the CDR3 is TGTGCCAGTAGTATTGGCAATCAGCCCCAGCATTTT.

The chain carries TRBV2 and TRBJ1-6; TRBD1 might be the D (5 bases). The CDR3 extends over 13 amino acids. The germline V and J ends were trimmed by 6 bases and 7 bases, with 10 bases remaining between them. CDR1 is SNHLY and CDR2 is FYNNEI in the germline V gene. The DNA for the CDR3 is TGTGCCAGCAGGGGGACGGGGAATTCACCCCTCCACTTT. As protein: CASRGTGNSPLHF.

The chain recombines TRBV11-3 with TRBJ2-3; D may be TRBD2 (6 bases). The CDR3 spans 15 residues. Trimming pared 5 bases from V and 2 bases from J, leaving 14 bases between. CDR1 and CDR2 (germline): SGHNT, YENEEA. As DNA, the CDR3 is TGTGCCAGCAGCGGCGGAGGGGCCCACACAGATACGCAGTATTTT. Translating it yields CASSGGGAHTDTQYF.

This clone was seen a single time. The chain recombines TRBV2 with TRBJ1-3; tentatively, D is TRBD1 (5 bases). The germline gives CDR1 SNHLY, CDR2 FYNNEI. Between the trimmed V and J ends, which lost 3 bases and 1 base, there was a span of 10 bases. CDR3 length: 15 residues. The CDR3 region has the DNA TGTGCCAGCAGTGATGGACACCTATCTGGAAACACCATATATTTT. Protein product: CASSDGHLSGNTIYF.

The chain uses TRBV5-1 and TRBJ1-4; D is unclear. This CDR3 is 13 amino acids long. Trimming removed 5 bases from V and 0 bases from J, with 5 bases in between. Germline loops: CDR1 SGHRS, CDR2 YFSETQ. As DNA, the CDR3 is TGCGCCAGCAGAAGGGCAACTAATGAAAAACTGTTTTTT. Encoded protein: CASRRATNEKLFF.

The V call is TRBV19, the J call TRBJ2-7, with 7 bases fitting TRBD2. V was clipped by 5 bases and J by 4 bases; unmatched bases: 11. CDR1 and CDR2 from the germline V gene are LNHDA and SQIVND (reference sequence). The CDR3 totals 15 residues. The CDR3 sequence is CASSPGSSGGYEQYF. As DNA, the CDR3 is TGTGCCAGTAGTCCAGGGTCTAGCGGAGGTTACGAGCAGTACTTC.

This chain connects TRBV11-2 to TRBJ2-5; D unclear. Germline V gene lookup returns CDR1 SGHAT and CDR2 FQNNGV. V was pared by 4 bases and J by 1 base, with 16 bases between. The CDR3 has 16 amino acids. CDR3: CASSSSLGEAQETQYF. The CDR3 DNA reads TGTGCCAGCAGCTCGAGTCTTGGCGAAGCCCAAGAGACCCAGTACTTC.

The chain has TRBV15 and TRBJ2-5; TRBD1 might be the D (5 bases). CDR3 length equals 13 residues. The V gene's germline CDR1 is LNHNV and CDR2 YYDKDF (reference sequence). Trimming stripped 3 bases from V and 5 bases from J, with 10 bases between. CDR3 coding DNA: TGTGCCACCAGCAGTGGGGCGTGGGAGACCCAGTACTTC. Its translation: CATSSGAWETQYF.

The CDR3 loop reads CASSLAGLTTTGEQYF. Here the CDR3 DNA reads TGTGCCAGCAGCTTAGCGGGCCTAACGACTACGGGGGAGCAGTACTTC. V is TRBV7-8 and J is TRBJ2-7; D is perhaps TRBD2 (5 bases). Trimming left V 0 bases short and J 7 bases short, with 19 bases between. Germline CDR1 and CDR2: SGHVS and FQNEAQ. The CDR3 contains 16 residues.

In its sample, this clone was seen once. V and J are TRBV10-2 and TRBJ2-7; D call uncertain. CDR3 length: 15 amino acids. The germline V gene has CDR1 WSHSY and CDR2 SAAADI. The V gene lost 2 bases and the J gene lost 2 bases, with 13 bases spanning the gap. CDR3: CASSEALSPPYEQYF. Written as DNA, the CDR3 is TGCGCCAGCAGTGAGGCGCTTTCGCCCCCCTACGAGCAGTACTTC.

This clone was observed a single time. The rearrangement links TRBV15 to TRBJ2-3, with 9 bases aligning to TRBD2. The CDR3 runs 14 residues. V shed 8 bases and J 5 bases; nucleotides not matched to a gene: 8. CDR1 is LNHNV, CDR2 YYDKDF, per germline (reference sequence). The CDR3 coding sequence is TGTGCCACCTCGGGCGGGAGGGCCGTAGATACGCAGTATTTT. Its protein product is CATSGGRAVDTQYF.

The V call is TRBV9, the J call TRBJ2-7; 9 nucleotides agree with TRBD2. V was clipped by 4 bases and J by 6 bases; unmatched bases: 8. The length of the CDR3 is 14 residues. The germline CDR1 and CDR2 sequences are SGDLS and YYNGEE. The CDR3, as DNA: TGTGCCAGCAGCCCTCGCGGGGGGGCGGGCGAGCAGTACTTC. The encoded protein is CASSPRGGAGEQYF.

This clone was picked up one time. CDR3 nucleotide sequence: TGTGCCAGCAGCGCGGGACAGGCGATGGGCTACACCTTC. As protein: CASSAGQAMGYTF. The V call is TRBV9, the J call TRBJ1-2; 8 nucleotides agree with TRBD1. Germline lookup yields CDR1 SGDLS and CDR2 YYNGEE. The CDR3 sequence is 13 residues long. V trimming: 3 bases; J trimming: 8 bases; junction bases outside the gene matches: 6.

This clone turned up a few times. The gene calls are TRBV4-1 and TRBJ1-5; maybe TRBD1 (6 bases). This CDR3 is 15 amino acids long. Germline-derived CDR1 and CDR2 are MGHRA and YSYEKL. V was pared by 0 bases and J by 6 bases, with 12 bases between. CDR3 sequence (DNA): TGCGCCAGCAGCCAAGATCCAGGGGCGGGTCAGCCCCAGCATTTT. This sequence encodes CASSQDPGAGQPQHF.

This clone has a single count. The chain is built from TRBV9 and TRBJ2-7; D is perhaps TRBD2 (6 bases). The CDR3 runs to 16 residues. Trimming stripped 0 bases from V and 0 bases from J, with 13 bases between. The germline CDR1 and CDR2 sequences are SGDLS and YYNGEE. The CDR3 DNA sequence: TGTGCCAGCAGCGTAGGAGGGTCGGGGGTCTCCTACGAGCAGTACTTC. Translated, it gives CASSVGGSGVSYEQYF.

The gene calls are TRBV5-1 and TRBJ1-6; 7 positions match TRBD1. The junction had 5 bases not matched to a gene; V was cut back by 2 bases and J by 6 bases. The CDR3 loop spans 15 amino acids. Germline V gene lookup returns CDR1 SGHRS and CDR2 YFSETQ. This CDR3 reads CASSFGQGVNSPLHF. The CDR3 nucleotides read TGCGCCAGCAGCTTCGGCCAGGGGGTTAATTCACCCCTCCACTTT.

The chain is built from TRBV6-5 and TRBJ1-3; TRBD1 matches 10 bases. The CDR3 totals 15 residues. In germline, CDR1 is MNHEY, CDR2 SVGAGI. Losses at the gene ends were 2 bases for V and 2 bases for J; bases not matched to a gene: 0. CDR3: CASSYGTGAGNTIYF. The DNA for the CDR3 is TGTGCCAGCAGTTACGGGACAGGGGCTGGAAACACCATATATTTT.

The CDR3 spells CASSQENGNTIYF. CDR3 sequence (DNA): TGCGCCAGCAGCCAAGAGAACGGAAACACCATATATTTT. The J gene is TRBJ1-3, the V gene TRBV4-1, with D hard to call. Per the germline V gene, CDR1 is MGHRA and CDR2 is YSYEKL. V lost 0 bases and J 4 bases, leaving 4 bases between the germline ends. This CDR3 contains 13 residues.

The rearrangement links TRBV13 to TRBJ2-7, with 7 bases identical to TRBD1. The CDR3 runs to 15 residues. Germline trimming cut 1 base from V and 2 bases from J; bases unmatched to any gene: 5. The V gene's germline CDR1 is PRHDT and CDR2 FYEKMQ (reference sequence). The CDR3 DNA is TGTGCCAGCAGCTTAGCGAGACAGGGCACCTACGAGCAGTACTTC. The encoded protein is CASSLARQGTYEQYF.

The chain has TRBV6-5 and TRBJ2-2; D is unclear. The length of the CDR3 is 15 residues. Germline loops: CDR1 MNHEY, CDR2 SVGAGI. Trimming removed 8 bases at V and 5 bases at J, with 18 bases between. DNA for the CDR3: TGTGCCAGCCGATACGACGGGTCGAGAACCGGGGAGCTGTTTTTT. Translating gives CASRYDGSRTGELFF.

The gene calls are TRBV7-9 and TRBJ2-1; D possibly corresponds to TRBD1 (6 bases). Trimming took off 5 bases at V and 1 base at J, with 18 bases between the two ends. Germline V gene lookup returns CDR1 SEHNR and CDR2 FQNEAQ (reference sequence). This CDR3 has 17 amino acids. The CDR3 sequence: CASSPRNRDPSYNEQFF. The CDR3 region has the DNA TGTGCCAGCAGCCCCCGCAACAGGGACCCTTCCTACAATGAGCAGTTCTTC.

This chain connects TRBV15 to TRBJ2-1; 10 bases are shared with TRBD2. V shed 3 bases, J shed 4 bases, and the junction held 6 bases outside the gene matches. The CDR3 length is 16 residues. From germline, CDR1 is LNHNV and CDR2 YYDKDF (reference sequence). CDR3 sequence (DNA): TGTGCCACCAGCAGCCGCCCTAGCGGGAGATACAATGAGCAGTTCTTC. Protein product: CATSSRPSGRYNEQFF.